A single sample is the source of the 3 T cell receptor beta chains below, sequenced in a study of blood T cell repertoires in COVID-19 (dated by TCRdb to the early 2020s). The library relied on the immunoSEQ multiplex PCR assay. The immuneACCESS repertoire file appears here via TCRdb, limited to in-frame rearrangements. These files lack a portion of the clones; in checked studies, under half of the deficit traces to unresolved V genes, and the cause of the others is not known. This sample comprises 200,000 to 250,000 clones, more than 70% of them detected only once. 3% to 4% of the sample lies in the top ten. Sequencing input: peripheral blood. The receptors were sampled from a woman of 80 years or more with acute or convalescent COVID-19.

The J gene is TRBJ1-6, the V gene TRBV4-2, with D unclear. The germline V gene encodes CDR1 LGHNA and CDR2 YNFKEQ. This CDR3 spans 16 amino acids. V shed 0 bases and J shed 6 bases, with 12 bases lying between them. The CDR3 here is CASSQDWGASNSPLHF. CDR3 coding DNA: TGTGCCAGCAGCCAAGATTGGGGAGCGAGTAATTCACCCCTCCACTTT.

The chain links TRBV2 to TRBJ2-1; 8 nucleotides align to TRBD2. This CDR3 is 15 amino acids long. J lost 4 bases, V lost 5 bases, and 7 bases had no gene match. The germline V gene has CDR1 SNHLY and CDR2 FYNNEI. CDR3 sequence (DNA): TGTGCCAGCAGTATCGGCACTAGCGGTTACAATGAGCAGTTCTTC. Translating gives CASSIGTSGYNEQFF.

V and J are TRBV2 and TRBJ2-7; D is uncertain. Trimming left V 4 bases short and J 4 bases short, with 5 bases between. Germline V gene lookup returns CDR1 SNHLY and CDR2 FYNNEI. The length of the CDR3 is 11 residues. CDR3 protein: CASSVGYEQYF. As DNA, the CDR3 is TGTGCCAGCAGTGTCGGGTACGAGCAGTACTTC.